This T cell receptor beta chain emerged from a study of T cells in localized non-small cell lung cancer. As regards this clone: Its target is unknown.

Produced via immunoSEQ multiplex PCR; TCRdb's table is partial and in-frame only. The profile shows tens of thousands of clones, about 83% of them singletons. In germline, CDR1 is SGHRS, CDR2 YFSETQ. Trimming took 4 bases from V and 3 from J; bases not matched to a gene: 7. The CDR3 is 14 residues long. Study-level findings and limits: For the top 100 tumor clones, a median about 57 also appeared in adjacent lung. Uninvolved adjacent lung had the highest recorded T cell clonality, with tumor below it. Higher adjacent-lung clonality was associated with shorter survival.

This chain uses TRBV5-1 with TRBJ2-7; TRBD1 matches 7 bases. Sample: PBMCs, taken before any cancer treatment. The origin of this receptor is a man aged 35-69 years with stage II lung adenocarcinoma. In DNA form, the CDR3 reads TGCGCCAGCAGCGTGAGACAGGGAAACTACGAGCAGTACTTC. Translation gives CASSVRQGNYEQYF.